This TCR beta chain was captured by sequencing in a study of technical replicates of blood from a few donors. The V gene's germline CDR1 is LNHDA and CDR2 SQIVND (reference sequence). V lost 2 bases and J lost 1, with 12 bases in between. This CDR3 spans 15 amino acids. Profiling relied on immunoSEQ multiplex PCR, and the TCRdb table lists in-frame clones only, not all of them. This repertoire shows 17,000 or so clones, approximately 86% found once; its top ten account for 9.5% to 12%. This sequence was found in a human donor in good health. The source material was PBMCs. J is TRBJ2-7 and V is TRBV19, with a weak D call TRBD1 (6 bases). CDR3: CASSISQGSSYEQYF. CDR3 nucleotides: TGTGCCAGTAGTATATCACAGGGCTCGTCCTACGAGCAGTACTTC.